These 26 T cell receptor beta chains were sequenced from one sample in a study of T-cell reconstitution after alpha-beta-depleted transplantation in children. Preparation of the TCRbeta library was carried out with unique molecular identifiers. TCRdb independently ran MiXCR on the PCR reads; one entry per CDR3 protein. The table shows about a million distinct CDR3 sequences, with about 30% occurring only once. Sequenced material: PBMCs, mostly from graft donor cells, taken 360 days after TCRalphabeta/CD19-depleted stem cell transplant. The receptors derive from a boy in the first two years of life who had a stem cell transplant for SCID, so the T cells may come from the graft donor.

The chain recombines TRBV5-1 with TRBJ2-1, with unresolved D. Germline values: CDR1 SGHRS, CDR2 YFSETQ. There are 15 residues in the CDR3. Trimming pared 0 bases from V and 12 bases from J, leaving 19 bases between. The CDR3 region has the DNA TGCGCCAGCAGCTTGGCCTCGGGCCCCCGGGCCGGGCAGTTCTTC. This translates into CASSLASGPRAGQFF. Full variable domain (remainder filled in from reference TRBV5-1 and TRBJ2-1): KAGVTQTPRYLIKTRGQQVTLSCSPISGHRSVSWYQQTPGQGLQFLFEYFSETQRNKGNFPGRFSGRQFSNSRSEMNVSTLELGDSALYLCASSLASGPRAGQFFGPGTRLTVL.

The chain links TRBV7-2 to TRBJ2-1; D remains ambiguous. Between the trimmed V and J ends, which lost 0 bases and 15 bases, there was a span of 12 bases. The CDR3 contains 12 residues. Germline loops: CDR1 SGHTA, CDR2 FQGNSA. The CDR3 sequence is CASSLAGNRRFF. CDR3 bases: TGTGCCAGCAGCTTAGCGGGAAACCGCCGGTTCTTC.

The chain links TRBV13 to TRBJ1-2; a possible D gene is TRBD1 (5 bases). Trimming pared 2 bases from V and 0 bases from J, leaving 10 bases between. The CDR3 extends over 15 amino acids. In germline, CDR1 is PRHDT, CDR2 FYEKMQ (reference sequence). DNA for the CDR3: TGTGCCAGCAGCTTAAGGGGAACAGCTAACTATGGCTACACCTTC. This encodes CASSLRGTANYGYTF.

In nucleotides, the CDR3 is TGCGCCAGCAGCTTTAGGATCATGAACACTGAAGCTTTCTTT. This translates into CASSFRIMNTEAFF. This chain links TRBV5-1 with TRBJ1-1; D remains ambiguous. Germline V gives CDR1 SGHRS, CDR2 YFSETQ. Trimming left V 2 bases short and J 0 bases short, with 8 bases between. The CDR3 spans 14 residues.

V and J are TRBV12-3 or TRBV12-4 and TRBJ2-5, with TRBD2 matching 8 bases. Losses at the gene ends were 6 bases for V and 6 bases for J; bases not matched to a gene: 6. CDR3 length equals 13 residues. The CDR3 reads CASRLPGGKTQYF. The CDR3 coding sequence is TGTGCCAGCAGACTCCCGGGAGGGAAGACCCAGTACTTC.

The chain uses TRBV12-3 or TRBV12-4 and TRBJ2-1; tentatively, D is TRBD1 (5 bases). The CDR3 has 16 residues. Trimming took off 3 bases at V and 5 bases at J, with 17 bases between the two ends. CDR3: CASSFPPRDHDNEQFF. In nucleotides, the CDR3 is TGTGCCAGCAGTTTTCCCCCCAGGGATCACGACAATGAGCAGTTCTTC.

This clonotype was counted only a few times. The V and J genes are TRBV11-2 and TRBJ2-7; D remains ambiguous. CDR1 is SGHAT, CDR2 FQNNGV, per germline. CDR3 length: 13 amino acids. With 7 bases removed from V and 0 bases from J, the gap between germline ends came to 10 bases. The DNA of the CDR3 is TGTGCCAGCACCCTCGACATCTCCTACGAGCAGTACTTC. Translating it yields CASTLDISYEQYF. The full variable domain, with the rest looked up from reference TRBV11-2 and TRBJ2-7, is EAGVAQSPRYKIIEKRQSVAFWCNPISGHATLYWYQQILGQGPKLLIQFQNNGVVDDSQLPKDRFSAERLKGVDSTLKIQPAKLEDSAVYLCASTLDISYEQYFGPGTRLTVT.

This chain links TRBV12-3 or TRBV12-4 with TRBJ1-1; 10 bases are a match to TRBD1. The V and J ends lost 7 bases and 6 bases, in that order; junction bases with no gene match: 5. The CDR3 length is 13 residues. The CDR3 region is CASNPTGGSEAFF. CDR3 DNA sequence: TGTGCCAGCAACCCGACAGGGGGCTCTGAAGCTTTCTTT.

The J gene is TRBJ2-2, the V gene TRBV2, with D maybe TRBD1 (6 bases). V dropped 3 bases and J dropped 0 bases, with 11 bases sitting between them. Germline lookup yields CDR1 SNHLY and CDR2 FYNNEI. The CDR3 runs to 16 residues. The CDR3 nucleotides are TGTGCCAGCAGTGACTCTCAGGGGTCGAACACCGGGGAGCTGTTTTTT. Protein sequence: CASSDSQGSNTGELFF.

The rearrangement links TRBV20-1 to TRBJ1-6; no definite D call. The length of the CDR3 is 15 residues. CDR1 and CDR2 from the germline V gene are DFQATT and SNEGSKA (reference sequence). The ends were cut back, 3 bases at V and 8 bases at J, with 17 bases in the middle. For the CDR3, the DNA is TGCAGTGCTAGTAACCGGGCCTTGAGGGATTCACCCCTCCACTTT. This codes for CSASNRALRDSPLHF.

This clonotype was seen a handful of times. V gene TRBV6-1 combines with J gene TRBJ2-5, with D possibly matching TRBD1 (6 bases). This CDR3 region has 14 residues. The germline V and J ends were trimmed by 7 bases and 2 bases, with 14 bases remaining between them. CDR1 MNHNS and CDR2 SASEGT come from the germline V gene. The CDR3 here is CASTPDGQQETQYF. The CDR3 nucleotides read TGTGCCAGCACCCCCGACGGACAGCAAGAGACCCAGTACTTC.

This clonotype has only a few counts. The chain has TRBV29-1 and TRBJ2-7; unclear D gene. Trimming took off 5 bases at V and 2 bases at J, with 10 bases between the two ends. This CDR3 comprises 12 residues. Per the germline V gene, CDR1 is SQVTM and CDR2 is ANQGSEA. The CDR3 region has the DNA TGCAGCGTTATGATTACCCCCTACGAGCAGTACTTC. Its translation: CSVMITPYEQYF.

The chain uses TRBV12-3 or TRBV12-4 and TRBJ2-7, with TRBD1 identical over 10 bases. The trim removed 4 bases at V and 6 bases at J, leaving 9 bases unmatched. The CDR3 has 15 amino acids. CDR3 loop: CASSSSRDRGPEQYF. CDR3 DNA sequence: TGTGCCAGCAGTTCGTCCCGGGACAGGGGCCCCGAGCAGTACTTC.

The rearrangement links TRBV20-1 to TRBJ1-2, with no clear D. The CDR3 is 15 residues long. Germline loops: CDR1 DFQATT, CDR2 SNEGSKA (reference sequence). Trimming took 3 bases from V and 3 from J, leaving 17 bases between them. The CDR3 reads CSASARTAEDYGYTF. CDR3 DNA sequence: TGCAGTGCTAGTGCTAGGACCGCCGAGGACTATGGCTACACCTTC.

This clonotype has just a few counts. At one end, the junction sequence differs from germline, possibly due to a read error. The chain couples TRBV6-1 to TRBJ1-1; D remains ambiguous. CDR1 is MNHNS and CDR2 is SASEGT in the germline V gene. CDR3 length: 14 residues. CDR3 sequence reads: CASSEAIRNAEAFF. As DNA, the CDR3 is TGTGCCAGCAGTGAAGCGATCCGGAACGCTGAAGCTTTCTTT.

The chain carries TRBV5-1 and TRBJ1-3, with no clear D. This CDR3 is built from 13 residues. V was shortened by 6 bases and J by 2 bases, with 9 bases between the two germline ends. Germline CDR1 SGHRS, CDR2 YFSETQ. Here the CDR3 reads CASKSRTGNTIYF. The CDR3 region has the DNA TGCGCCAGCAAGTCGAGGACTGGAAACACCATATATTTT.

The chain couples TRBV20-1 to TRBJ2-7; D might be TRBD1 or TRBD2, each matching 5 bases. The CDR3 runs to 14 residues. The germline V gene encodes CDR1 DFQATT and CDR2 SNEGSKA (reference sequence). V was cut by 5 bases and J by 2 bases, with 16 bases left in between. The CDR3 region has the DNA TGCAGTGCTTCCCCGGGACCAGGCCCCTACGAGCAGTACTTC. It encodes CSASPGPGPYEQYF.

This clonotype was counted once. The chain couples TRBV5-1 to TRBJ1-5; 7 nucleotides match TRBD1. The CDR3 loop spans 15 amino acids. J was trimmed by 0 bases and V by 4 bases; bases with no gene match: 4. CDR1 is SGHRS, CDR2 YFSETQ, per germline. CDR3 sequence (DNA): TGCGCCAGCAGCCATACAGGGGATAGCAATCAGCCCCAGCATTTT. Protein: CASSHTGDSNQPQHF. Drawing the rest from reference TRBV5-1 and TRBJ1-5, the complete variable domain is KAGVTQTPRYLIKTRGQQVTLSCSPISGHRSVSWYQQTPGQGLQFLFEYFSETQRNKGNFPGRFSGRQFSNSRSEMNVSTLELGDSALYLCASSHTGDSNQPQHFGDGTRLSIL.

This clonotype turned up a few times. The chain links TRBV7-3 to TRBJ1-1; 9 positions agree with TRBD1. The CDR3 spans 15 residues. Germline V gives CDR1 SGHTA, CDR2 FQGTGA. Trimming took 5 bases from V and 7 from J; bases not matched to a gene: 11. The CDR3: CASSDLSRGQGEAFF. The CDR3 DNA sequence: TGTGCCAGCAGCGACCTCTCGAGGGGACAGGGTGAAGCTTTCTTT.

This clonotype was detected only a few times. The V gene is TRBV2, the J gene TRBJ2-7, with a tentative D call TRBD2 (6 bases). In germline, CDR1 is SNHLY, CDR2 FYNNEI. Between the trimmed V and J ends, which lost 0 bases and 12 bases, there was a span of 21 bases. This CDR3 is built from 15 residues. CDR3 in amino acids: CASSEALGTPGVRYF. The CDR3 DNA reads TGTGCCAGCAGTGAAGCGCTTGGGACGCCGGGGGTGAGGTACTTC.

The chain couples TRBV18 to TRBJ2-3; D perhaps matches TRBD2 (6 bases). The length of the CDR3 is 17 residues. V shed 2 bases and J shed 2 bases, with 17 bases lying between them. Germline CDR1 reads KGHSH; CDR2 reads LQKENI. The CDR3 is CASSPSGSGGFTDTQYF. For the CDR3, the DNA is TGTGCCAGCTCACCATCGGGTAGCGGCGGATTCACAGATACGCAGTATTTT.

The chain recombines TRBV7-6 with TRBJ2-2, with TRBD1 matching 9 bases. CDR3 length: 17 amino acids. Germline CDR1 SGHVS, CDR2 FNYEAQ. Trimming removed 5 bases from V and 2 bases from J; junction bases left unmatched: 9. CDR3 residues: CASSPRTGERNTGELFF. CDR3 sequence (DNA): TGTGCCAGCAGCCCCAGGACAGGGGAGAGAAACACCGGGGAGCTGTTTTTT.

The chain has TRBV29-1 and TRBJ1-4, with 7 bases fitting TRBD1. Trimming took 6 bases from V and 13 from J; bases not matched to a gene: 5. The germline CDR1 and CDR2 sequences are SQVTM and ANQGSEA. The CDR3 covers 10 residues. The CDR3 reads CSVGDSPLFF. In DNA, the CDR3 is TGCAGCGTGGGGGACAGCCCACTGTTTTTT.

The V and J genes are TRBV10-3 and TRBJ2-1, with a possible D match to TRBD2 (5 bases). The V end lost 0 bases, the J end lost 4 bases, and 10 bases lay between the germline ends. Germline values: CDR1 ENHRY, CDR2 SYGVKD. The CDR3 consists of 15 residues. CDR3 loop: CAISESRLSYNEQFF. CDR3 coding DNA: TGTGCCATCAGTGAGTCGAGACTATCGTACAATGAGCAGTTCTTC.

The chain couples TRBV28 to TRBJ2-7; no definite D call. The CDR3 has 13 residues. CDR1 MDHEN and CDR2 SYDVKM come from the germline V gene. V lost 2 bases and J 1 base, leaving 6 bases between the germline ends. The CDR3 reads CASSLQNSYEQYF. For the CDR3, the DNA is TGTGCCAGCAGTTTACAGAATTCCTACGAGCAGTACTTC.

This sequence joins TRBV29-1 and TRBJ2-2, with a weak D call TRBD1 (5 bases). CDR1 and CDR2 (germline): SQVTM, ANQGSEA. V lost 2 bases and J lost 2, with 6 bases in between. This CDR3 is built from 13 residues. As DNA, the CDR3 is TGCAGCGTTGAACAGGGAAACACCGGGGAGCTGTTTTTT. Encoded protein: CSVEQGNTGELFF.